This is a list of T cell receptor beta chains from one sample in a study of blood T cell repertoires in COVID-19. Sequencing was performed with immunoSEQ multiplex PCR; in TCRdb, only in-frame clones are kept and a portion is missing. The table includes about 140,000 clones, approximately 84% detected once. What was sequenced was peripheral blood. The receptors stem from a woman aged 55 to 70 with acute or convalescent COVID-19. CDR3s include the opening cysteine and the closing phenylalanine or tryptophan. The order of the fields is J gene, V gene, D gene, clone size, CDR3 DNA, CDR3 protein. The D gene is left open where the match is weak. Where a row states a size, it is once, few, many or the class of an expanded clone; other rows omit it.

TRBJ2-2	TRBV15	.	.	TGTGCCACCAGCATGACTAGAGATACCGGGGAGCTGTTTTTT	CATSMTRDTGELFF
TRBJ1-1	TRBV12-3/TRBV12-4	.	.	TGTGCCAGCAGTCCACGTAGGGAGGCTGAAGCTTTCTTT	CASSPRREAEAFF
TRBJ1-2	TRBV28	TRBD1	.	TGTGCCAGCAGCCGACAGGGTAGCTATGGCTACACCTTC	CASSRQGSYGYTF
TRBJ2-1	TRBV18	TRBD2	.	TGTGCCAGCTCTCCAAGCGGGAGGGCCTACAATGAGCAGTTCTTC	CASSPSGRAYNEQFF
TRBJ1-5	TRBV2	.	.	TGTGCCAGCAGTGATAGGGGCCCGGGGCCCCAGCATTTT	CASSDRGPGPQHF
TRBJ1-1	TRBV29-1	.	.	TGCAGCGCTGGGCGTAGATACTTCTTT	CSAGRRYFF
TRBJ2-1	TRBV27	TRBD1	.	TGTGCCAGCAGTCAGACAGGGGGCTACAATGAGCAGTTCTTC	CASSQTGGYNEQFF
TRBJ1-2	TRBV14	.	.	TGTGCCAGCAGCCAAGTCACAGACTATGGCTACACCTTC	CASSQVTDYGYTF
TRBJ2-2	TRBV19	.	.	TGTGCCAGTAATCGGGGGAACACCGGGGAGCTGTTTTTT	CASNRGNTGELFF
TRBJ1-1	TRBV6-5	TRBD1	.	TGTGCCAGCAGCCGACAGGGGGCATCCGAAGCTTTCTTT	CASSRQGASEAFF
TRBJ1-2	TRBV19	.	.	TGTGCCAGTAGTATCTCGGCAGGGGTGGTCTATGGCTACACCTTC	CASSISAGVVYGYTF
TRBJ2-2	TRBV11-3	.	few	TGTGCCAGCAGCTCCGGACAGATCGCGAACACCGGGGAGCTGTTTTTT	CASSSGQIANTGELFF
TRBJ2-3	TRBV13	TRBD2	few	TGTGCCAGCAGCCTAAGACTAGCCACAGATACGCAGTATTTT	CASSLRLATDTQYF
TRBJ1-5	TRBV29-1	TRBD1	.	TGCAGCGCCGGACAGGGGAAGGGCCAGCCCCAGCATTTT	CSAGQGKGQPQHF
TRBJ1-2	TRBV10-3	.	.	TGTGCCATCAGTGAGGGGAGCTACGGCTACACCTTC	CAISEGSYGYTF
TRBJ2-7	TRBV6-5	.	.	TGTGCCAGCAGTTACTCCGACACAGGGAGCTACGAGCAGTACTTC	CASSYSDTGSYEQYF
TRBJ1-3	TRBV28	TRBD1	few	TGTGCCAGCAGTTTGGGACAGGGCGGAAACACCATATATTTT	CASSLGQGGNTIYF
TRBJ2-5	TRBV24-1	TRBD1	.	TGTGCCACCAGTGAGGCCGGGACAGGGAACCAAGAGACCCAGTACTTC	CATSEAGTGNQETQYF
TRBJ2-1	TRBV7-7	.	.	TGTGCTAGCAGCCCTTTAGGGGCCTACAATGAGCAGTTCTTC	CASSPLGAYNEQFF
TRBJ2-4	TRBV30	.	.	TGTGCCTGGACGGAGGGATTAGCCAAAAACATTCAGTACTTC	CAWTEGLAKNIQYF
TRBJ1-5	TRBV19	.	.	TGTGCCAGTAGTATAGTAGGGGATCGTCGGCCCCAGCATTTT	CASSIVGDRRPQHF
TRBJ1-3	TRBV7-2	.	few	TGTGCCAGCAGCTTAACGGGACACTCTGGAAACACCATATATTTT	CASSLTGHSGNTIYF
TRBJ2-7	TRBV12-3/TRBV12-4	.	.	TGTGCCAGCAGTCCCCCTACCTACGAGCAGTACTTC	CASSPPTYEQYF
TRBJ2-2	TRBV7-9	.	.	TGTGCCAGCAGCTTAGGACTAGTCACCGGGGAGCTGTTTTTT	CASSLGLVTGELFF